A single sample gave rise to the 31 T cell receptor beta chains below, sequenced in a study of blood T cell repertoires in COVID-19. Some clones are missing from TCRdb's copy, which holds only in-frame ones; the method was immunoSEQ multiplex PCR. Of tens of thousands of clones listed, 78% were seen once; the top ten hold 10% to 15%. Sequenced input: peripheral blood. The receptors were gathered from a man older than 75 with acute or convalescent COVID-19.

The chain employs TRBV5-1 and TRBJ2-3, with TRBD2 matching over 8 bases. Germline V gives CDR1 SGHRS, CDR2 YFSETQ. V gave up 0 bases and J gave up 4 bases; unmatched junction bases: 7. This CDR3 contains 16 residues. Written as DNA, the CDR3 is TGCGCCAGCAGCTTGGAAGGCGGGGGGAGGGCAGATACGCAGTATTTT. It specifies CASSLEGGGRADTQYF.

The CDR3 nucleotides are TGTGCCAGCAGTTACTCAACAGACTATGGCTACACCTTC. Protein product: CASSYSTDYGYTF. The chain recombines TRBV6-5 with TRBJ1-2; D is uncertain. Trimming removed 0 bases from V and 3 bases from J, with 5 bases in between. The V gene's germline CDR1 is MNHEY and CDR2 SVGAGI. This CDR3 is 13 amino acids long.

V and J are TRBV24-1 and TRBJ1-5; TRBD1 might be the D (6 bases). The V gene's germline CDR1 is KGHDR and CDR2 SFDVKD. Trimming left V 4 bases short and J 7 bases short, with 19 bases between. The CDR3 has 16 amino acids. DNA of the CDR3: TGTGCCACCAGTGAAAACTCCGGGACAAAAACCCAGCCCCAGCATTTT. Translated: CATSENSGTKTQPQHF.

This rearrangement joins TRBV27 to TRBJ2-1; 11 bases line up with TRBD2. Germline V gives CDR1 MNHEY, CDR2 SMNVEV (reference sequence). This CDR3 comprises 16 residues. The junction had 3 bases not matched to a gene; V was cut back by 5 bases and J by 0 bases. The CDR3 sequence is CASSVTSGSSYNEQFF. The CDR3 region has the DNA TGTGCCAGCAGTGTAACTAGCGGGAGCTCCTACAATGAGCAGTTCTTC.

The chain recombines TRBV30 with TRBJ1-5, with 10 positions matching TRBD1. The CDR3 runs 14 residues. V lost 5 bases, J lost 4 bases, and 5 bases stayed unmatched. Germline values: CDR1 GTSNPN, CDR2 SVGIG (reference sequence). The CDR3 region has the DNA TGTGCCTGGGGGGACAGGGGAGGGAATCAGCCCCAGCATTTT. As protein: CAWGDRGGNQPQHF.

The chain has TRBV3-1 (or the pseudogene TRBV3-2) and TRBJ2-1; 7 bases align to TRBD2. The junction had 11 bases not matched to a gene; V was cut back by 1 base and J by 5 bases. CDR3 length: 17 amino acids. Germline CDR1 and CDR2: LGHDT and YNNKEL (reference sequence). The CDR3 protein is CASSQASGGSRHNEQFF. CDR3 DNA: TGTGCCAGCAGCCAAGCTTCCGGCGGGAGTCGACACAATGAGCAGTTCTTC.

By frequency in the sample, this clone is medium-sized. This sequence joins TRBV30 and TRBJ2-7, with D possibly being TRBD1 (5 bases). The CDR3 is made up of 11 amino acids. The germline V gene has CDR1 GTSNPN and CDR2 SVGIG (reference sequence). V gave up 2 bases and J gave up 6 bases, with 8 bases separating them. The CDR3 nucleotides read TGTGCCTGGAGTAGCAGGGTCGAGCAGTACTTC. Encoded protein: CAWSSRVEQYF.

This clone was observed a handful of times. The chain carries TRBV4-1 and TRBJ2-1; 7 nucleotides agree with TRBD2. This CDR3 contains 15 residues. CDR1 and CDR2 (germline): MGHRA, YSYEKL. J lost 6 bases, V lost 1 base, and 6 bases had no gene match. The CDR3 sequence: CASSQGDSGTNEQFF. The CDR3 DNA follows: TGCGCCAGCAGCCAAGGTGACAGCGGGACCAATGAGCAGTTCTTC.

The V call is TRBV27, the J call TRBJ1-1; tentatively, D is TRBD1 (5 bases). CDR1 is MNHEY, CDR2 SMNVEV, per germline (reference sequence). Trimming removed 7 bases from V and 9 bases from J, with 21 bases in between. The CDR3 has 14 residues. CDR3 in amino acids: CASTSLEGRSQAFF. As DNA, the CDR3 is TGTGCCAGCACTTCATTGGAGGGGCGAAGTCAAGCTTTCTTT.

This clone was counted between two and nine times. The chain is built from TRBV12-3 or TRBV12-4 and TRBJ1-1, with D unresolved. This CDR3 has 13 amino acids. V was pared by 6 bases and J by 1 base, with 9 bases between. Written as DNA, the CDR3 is TGTGCCAGCAGCTATGCTTCGAACACTGAAGCTTTCTTT. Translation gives CASSYASNTEAFF.

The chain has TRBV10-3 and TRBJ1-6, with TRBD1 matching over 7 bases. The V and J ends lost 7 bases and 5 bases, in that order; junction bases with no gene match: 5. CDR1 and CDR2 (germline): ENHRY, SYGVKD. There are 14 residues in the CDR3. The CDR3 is CAITPGGNNSPLHF. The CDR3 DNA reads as TGTGCCATCACCCCAGGGGGAAATAATTCACCCCTCCACTTT.

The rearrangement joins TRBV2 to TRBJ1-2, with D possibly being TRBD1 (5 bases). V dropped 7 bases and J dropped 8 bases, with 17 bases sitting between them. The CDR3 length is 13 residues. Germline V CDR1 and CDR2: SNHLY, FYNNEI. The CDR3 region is CASTLGGAAGYTF. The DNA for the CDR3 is TGTGCCAGCACCCTGGGAGGGGCCGCGGGCTACACCTTC.

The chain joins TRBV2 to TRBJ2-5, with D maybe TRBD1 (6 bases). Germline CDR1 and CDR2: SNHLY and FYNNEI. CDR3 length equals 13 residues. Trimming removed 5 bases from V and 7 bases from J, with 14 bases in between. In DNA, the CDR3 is TGTGCCAGCAGTCAGCAGGGGTACGGGACCCAGTACTTC. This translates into CASSQQGYGTQYF.

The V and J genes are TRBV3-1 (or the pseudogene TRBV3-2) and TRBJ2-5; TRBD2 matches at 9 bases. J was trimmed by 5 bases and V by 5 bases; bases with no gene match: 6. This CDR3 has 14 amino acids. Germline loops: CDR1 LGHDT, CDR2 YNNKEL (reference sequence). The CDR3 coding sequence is TGTGCCAGCAGCGTAGGACTAGCGTTGGAGACCCAGTACTTC. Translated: CASSVGLALETQYF.

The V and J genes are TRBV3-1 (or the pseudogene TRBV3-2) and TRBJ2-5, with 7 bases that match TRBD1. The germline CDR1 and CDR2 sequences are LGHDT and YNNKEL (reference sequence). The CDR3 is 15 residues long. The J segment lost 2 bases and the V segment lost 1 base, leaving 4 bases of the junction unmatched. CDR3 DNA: TGTGCCAGCAGCCAAGTGGGACAGCCACAAGAGACCCAGTACTTC. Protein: CASSQVGQPQETQYF.

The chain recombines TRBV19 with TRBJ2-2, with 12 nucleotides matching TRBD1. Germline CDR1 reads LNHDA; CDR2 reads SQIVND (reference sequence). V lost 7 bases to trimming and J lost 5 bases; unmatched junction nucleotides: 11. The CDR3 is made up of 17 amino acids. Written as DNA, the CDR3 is TGTGCCAGTACCATCCGGGACAGGGGGCAGAGGACCGGGGAGCTGTTTTTT. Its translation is CASTIRDRGQRTGELFF.

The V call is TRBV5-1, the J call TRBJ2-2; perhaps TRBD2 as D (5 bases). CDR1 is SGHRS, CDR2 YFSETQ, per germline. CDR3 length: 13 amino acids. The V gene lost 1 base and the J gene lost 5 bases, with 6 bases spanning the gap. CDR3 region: CASSLTGTGELFF. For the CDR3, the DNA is TGCGCCAGCAGCTTGACGGGAACCGGGGAGCTGTTTTTT.

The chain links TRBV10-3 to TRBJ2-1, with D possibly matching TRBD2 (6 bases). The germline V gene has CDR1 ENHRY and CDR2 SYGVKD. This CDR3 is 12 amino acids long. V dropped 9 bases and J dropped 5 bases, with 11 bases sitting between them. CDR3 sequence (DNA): TGTGCCATGGGACTTTCACACAATGAGCAGTTCTTC. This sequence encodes CAMGLSHNEQFF.

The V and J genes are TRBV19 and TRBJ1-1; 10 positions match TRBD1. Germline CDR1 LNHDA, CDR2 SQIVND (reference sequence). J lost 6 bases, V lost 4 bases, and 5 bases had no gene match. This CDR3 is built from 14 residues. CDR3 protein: CASSRGTGEAEAFF. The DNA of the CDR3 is TGTGCCAGTAGTAGGGGGACAGGGGAGGCTGAAGCTTTCTTT.

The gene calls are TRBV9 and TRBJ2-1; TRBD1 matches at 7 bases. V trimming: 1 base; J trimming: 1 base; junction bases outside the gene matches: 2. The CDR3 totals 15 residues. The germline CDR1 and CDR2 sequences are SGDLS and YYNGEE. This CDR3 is CASSVTGESYNEQFF. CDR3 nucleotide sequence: TGTGCCAGCAGCGTAACAGGGGAGTCCTACAATGAGCAGTTCTTC.

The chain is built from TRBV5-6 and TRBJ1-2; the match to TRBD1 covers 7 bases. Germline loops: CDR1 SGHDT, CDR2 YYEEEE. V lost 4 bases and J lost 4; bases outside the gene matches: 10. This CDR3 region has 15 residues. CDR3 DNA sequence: TGTGCCAGCAGCCAAGGGGGACAGTCTCTCTATGGCTACACCTTC. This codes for CASSQGGQSLYGYTF.

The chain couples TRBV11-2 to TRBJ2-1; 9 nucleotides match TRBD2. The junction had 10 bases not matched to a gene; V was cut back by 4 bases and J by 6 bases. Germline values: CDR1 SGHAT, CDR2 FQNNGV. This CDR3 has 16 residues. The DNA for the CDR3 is TGTGCCAGCAGCTCCCCCGAAGCGGGAGGTGGCAATGAGCAGTTCTTC. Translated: CASSSPEAGGGNEQFF.

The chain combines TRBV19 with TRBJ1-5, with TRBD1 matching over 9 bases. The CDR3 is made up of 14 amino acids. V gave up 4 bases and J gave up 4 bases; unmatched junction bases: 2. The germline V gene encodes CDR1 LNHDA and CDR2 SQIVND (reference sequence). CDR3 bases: TGTGCCAGTAGTACGGGACAGGGTAATCAGCCCCAGCATTTT. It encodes CASSTGQGNQPQHF.

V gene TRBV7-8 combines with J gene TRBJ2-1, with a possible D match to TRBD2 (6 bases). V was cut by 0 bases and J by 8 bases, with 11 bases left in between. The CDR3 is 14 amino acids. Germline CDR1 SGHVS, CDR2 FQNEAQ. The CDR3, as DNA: TGTGCCAGCAGCTTAGCGGAGGGAGTCGATGAGCAGTTCTTC. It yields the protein CASSLAEGVDEQFF.

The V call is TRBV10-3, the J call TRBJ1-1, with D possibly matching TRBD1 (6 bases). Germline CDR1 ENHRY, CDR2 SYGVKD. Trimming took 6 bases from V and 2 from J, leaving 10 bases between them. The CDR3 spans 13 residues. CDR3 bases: TGTGCCATCAGAAGGACAGCCAACACTGAAGCTTTCTTT. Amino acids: CAIRRTANTEAFF.

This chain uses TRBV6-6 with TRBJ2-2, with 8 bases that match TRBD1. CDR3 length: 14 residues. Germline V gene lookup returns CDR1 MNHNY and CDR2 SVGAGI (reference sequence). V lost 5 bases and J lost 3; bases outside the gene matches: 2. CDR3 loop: CASSKTGDTGELFF. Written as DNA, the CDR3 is TGTGCCAGCAGTAAGACAGGGGACACCGGGGAGCTGTTTTTT.

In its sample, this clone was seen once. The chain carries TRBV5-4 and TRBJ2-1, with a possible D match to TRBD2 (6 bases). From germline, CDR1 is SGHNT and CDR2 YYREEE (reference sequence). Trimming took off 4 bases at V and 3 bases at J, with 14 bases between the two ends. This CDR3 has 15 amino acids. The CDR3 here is CASSRGGELYNEQFF. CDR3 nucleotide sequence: TGTGCCAGCAGCCGAGGCGGGGAACTCTACAATGAGCAGTTCTTC.

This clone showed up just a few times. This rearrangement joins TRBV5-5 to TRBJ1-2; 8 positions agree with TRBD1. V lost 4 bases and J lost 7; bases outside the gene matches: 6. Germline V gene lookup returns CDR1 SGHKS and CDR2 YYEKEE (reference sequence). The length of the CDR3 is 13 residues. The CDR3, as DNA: TGTGCCAGCAGCGCGACAGGGGCCAGTGGCTACACCTTC. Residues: CASSATGASGYTF. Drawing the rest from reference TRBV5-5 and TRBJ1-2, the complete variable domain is DAGVTQSPTHLIKTRGQQVTLRCSPISGHKSVSWYQQVLGQGPQFIFQYYEKEERGRGNFPDRFSARQFPNYSSELNVNALLLGDSALYLCASSATGASGYTFGSGTRLTVV.

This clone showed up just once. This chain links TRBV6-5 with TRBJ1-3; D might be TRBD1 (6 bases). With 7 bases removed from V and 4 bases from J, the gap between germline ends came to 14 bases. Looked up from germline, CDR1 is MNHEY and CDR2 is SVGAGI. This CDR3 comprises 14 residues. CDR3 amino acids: CASTRGGDGNTIYF. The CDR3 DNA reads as TGTGCCAGCACCCGAGGGGGGGACGGAAACACCATATATTTT.

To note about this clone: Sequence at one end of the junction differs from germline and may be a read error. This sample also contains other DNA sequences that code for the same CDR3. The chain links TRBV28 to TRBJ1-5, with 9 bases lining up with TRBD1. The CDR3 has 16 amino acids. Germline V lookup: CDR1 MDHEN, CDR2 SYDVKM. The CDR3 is CASRPSGQGGNQPQHF. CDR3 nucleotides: TGCGCCAGCAGACCCTCGGGACAGGGTGGAAATCAGCCCCAGCATTTT. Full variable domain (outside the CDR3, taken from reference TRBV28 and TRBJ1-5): DVKVTQSSRYLVKRTGEKVFLECVQDMDHENMFWYRQDPGLGLRLIYFSYDVKMKEKGDIPEGYSVSREKKERFSLILESASTNQTSMYLCASRPSGQGGNQPQHFGDGTRLSIL.

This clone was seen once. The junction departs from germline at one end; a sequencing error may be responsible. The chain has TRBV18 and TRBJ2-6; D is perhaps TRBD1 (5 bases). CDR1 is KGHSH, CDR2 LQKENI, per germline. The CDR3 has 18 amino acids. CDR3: CASSKIKDIYKSGQRPDF. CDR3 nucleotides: TGTGCCAGCTCAAAGATCAAGGACATTTACAAGTCGGGCCAACGTCCTGACTTC.